The sequence of this TCR beta chain was determined in a study of CD8 T cells in Susac syndrome. The T cells that were sequenced for TCR beta were CD8+ and CD4+ cells from blood. Negative isolation was used for CD8+ and CD4+ T cells and FACS enrichment for TEMRA cells. Reverse transcription of roughly 0.5 to 1 ug RNA was performed with random hexamers. Multiplex immunoSEQ PCR targeted 54 Vbeta and 13 Jbeta TCR beta segments. TCRdb itself ran the immunoSEQ multiplex PCR reads through MiXCR, one entry per CDR3 protein. This sample has about 130,000 distinct CDR3 sequences; around 93% occur once, and the top ten carry approximately 0.17%. Germline CDR1 reads MNHEY; CDR2 reads SVGAGI. V lost 7 bases and J lost 1, with 11 bases in between. The length of the CDR3 is 13 residues.

The receptor was isolated from a human donor with Susac syndrome. This chain joins TRBV6-5 and TRBJ2-7; D unclear. The sample consisted of CD8+ T cells from PBMCs. The CDR3 protein is CASNPDGSYEQYF. In DNA, the CDR3 is TGTGCCAGCAATCCGGACGGATCCTACGAGCAGTACTTC.